The T cell receptor (beta chain) under discussion was sequenced for a study of blood T cell repertoires in COVID-19 (dated by TCRdb to about 2020). The study in broad terms: Samples covering the acute and convalescent phases of COVID-19 were provided by collaborators in the United States, Italy and Spain. The material from the prospective study consisted of cDNA or gDNA derived from T cells, B-cell-depleted T cells, or PBMCs. The dataset comprised deeply sampled blood TCRbeta repertoires from subjects exposed to, actively infected with, or recovered from COVID-19. The repertoires were released in a freely available public database intended as a resource for research on the immune response to SARS-CoV-2. The samples were drawn from two sources: the first 160 participants of the ongoing ImmuneRACE study, and 950 to 1,500 subjects contributed by 6 global collaborators. Sample metadata almost always included a de-identified subject ID, COVID-19 status, age in years and sex. Where HLA class I and class II types were available, the types were taken from metadata supplied by the sample provider, not from assay-based typing.

Concerning this clone itself: No cognate antigen has been identified for it. Base qualities were left out, and no much larger clone turns up one base away.

The collaborating institutions used their own protocols to collect whole blood in K2EDTA tubes. Collaborator samples were shipped for TCRbeta analysis as frozen whole blood, isolated PBMCs, or DNA extracted from either sample type. The paper's findings and limits, for the study overall: The amount of clinical and demographic metadata varied by source and participant and was provided uncurated.

TCRbeta CDR3 regions were amplified from genomic DNA by means of the immunoSEQ Assay, a bias-controlled multiplex PCR. On the authors' methods: The number of nucleated cells in each sample was estimated by amplification of reference gene primers within the assay. To quantify the absolute abundance of each unique TCRbeta CDR3 rearrangement, sequence reads were collapsed and filtered. For each sample, productive Simpson clonality was calculated by taking the square root of Simpson's diversity index across productive rearrangements. In TCRdb, the immuneACCESS table is reduced to in-frame sequences with V and J assigned. These tables do not hold every clone; where another copy was compared, an unresolved V gene accounts for under half, and the others remain unexplained. The D gene and trimming were derived from the DNA, and the V and J assignments and clone size from that table. This sample lists about 110,000 clones; around 83% were detected once. In total, the top ten clones hold 7% to 9% of the sample.

V and J are truncated by 5 bases and 4 bases respectively, leaving an intervening sequence of 14 bases. The CDR3 contains 15 residues, cysteine and phenylalanine counted. Only the CDR3 DNA stays, 45 bases, in frame from base 1. Based on the germline V gene (reference sequence), the CDR1 and CDR2 sequences are LNHDA and SQIVND. The sequence was obtained from a man between 65 and 85 years old with acute or convalescent COVID-19. The specimen sequenced was peripheral blood. The chain uses TRBV19 and TRBJ2-2; a weak D assignment points to TRBD1 (5 bases agree). The DNA sequence is TGTGCCAGTAGTTCCAGACAGACGGGCACCGGGGAGCTGTTTTTT. Translated, this gives CASSSRQTGTGELFF.